The rows below give T cell receptor beta chains drawn from one sample of a study of blood T cell repertoires in COVID-19. The table came from immunoSEQ multiplex PCR; TCRdb's copy has only in-frame clones and leaves some out. The sample contains under 300,000 clones, roughly 84% of which appear only once. Input material: peripheral blood. The receptors were gathered from a woman aged 40 to 50 who had recovered from COVID-19. CDR3s leave out the opening cysteine and the closing phenylalanine or tryptophan.

cdr3_aa j_call v_call
ASSTNRPIPLTNEKLF TRBJ1-4 TRBV7-7
ATSGVTAYNEQF TRBJ2-1 TRBV24-1
ASRREGSSSGNTIY TRBJ1-3 TRBV19
ASSRPGQGAREQF TRBJ2-1 TRBV7-3
ASSDTSGRDIGELF TRBJ2-2 TRBV9
ASSFGQRDQPQH TRBJ1-5 TRBV6-2/TRBV6-3
ASNTGASNQPQH TRBJ1-5 TRBV2
ASSPQGTGDEKLF TRBJ1-4 TRBV6-5
SAGGFGGRVEQF TRBJ2-1 TRBV20-1
ASSLSGLETQY TRBJ2-5 TRBV3-1/TRBV3-2
ASSQNLGLASDTQY TRBJ2-3 TRBV3-1/TRBV3-2
ASSMAGVGEAF TRBJ1-1 TRBV19
AWSVQGINYGYT TRBJ1-2 TRBV30
ASSQAKGLEYTDTQY TRBJ2-3 TRBV4-1
AISDGPIAQDTQY TRBJ2-3 TRBV10-3
ASSLGLAGVIYTQY TRBJ2-3 TRBV5-6
ASSLDGAGEAF TRBJ1-1 TRBV5-1
ASSLQGLGTDTQY TRBJ2-3 TRBV11-2
ASSEAGVADIQY TRBJ2-4 TRBV9
ASRARGRDTGELF TRBJ2-2 TRBV7-9
ASSLGRPSGANVLT TRBJ2-6 TRBV7-2
ASSIEVREKLF TRBJ1-4 TRBV19
ASSDRTGIGYT TRBJ1-2 TRBV6-1
AWSVPGRKTDTQY TRBJ2-3 TRBV30
ASTNRDSPLH TRBJ1-6 TRBV19
ASSLVGEDYEQY TRBJ2-7 TRBV7-2
ASSQEGTPTYEQY TRBJ2-7 TRBV4-3
ASSLLVGTYNEQF TRBJ2-1 TRBV7-3
ASSIGPAGADTQY TRBJ2-3 TRBV19
ASTPGGGRTDTQY TRBJ2-3 TRBV19